Shown below are 15 T cell receptor beta chains from a single sample sequenced in a study of CD8 T cells in Susac syndrome (dated by TCRdb to the late 2010s). Libraries were prepared through the immunoSEQ multiplex PCR assay. RNA was extracted using the RNeasy kit, and roughly 0.5 to 1 ug of the RNA was reverse transcribed with random hexamers. In-frame beta chains were kept once TCRdb had trimmed the public reads at Q25 with fastp and called clones with MiXCR. When rows share a CDR3 protein, they turn into one entry using the most common DNA and genes. For this sample the table gives 170,000 or so distinct CDR3 sequences, of which 85% to 95% were detected only once. Jointly, the top ten make up roughly 0.11% of the sample. Sequencing was carried out using CD4+ T cells from PBMCs. These receptors were taken from a human donor with Susac syndrome.

The chain has TRBV29-1 and TRBJ1-2; 8 bases map to TRBD1. Germline V gene data show CDR1 as SQVTM and CDR2 as ANQGSEA. The CDR3 consists of 12 residues. The J segment lost 8 bases and the V segment lost 3 bases, leaving 5 bases of the junction unmatched. CDR3 region: CSVEAGGDGYTF. CDR3 bases: TGCAGCGTTGAGGCAGGGGGCGACGGCTACACCTTC.

The chain combines TRBV30 with TRBJ1-5; D is ambiguous. Deletions cut 0 bases from V and 4 bases from J, with 10 bases between. Germline-derived CDR1 and CDR2 are GTSNPN and SVGIG (reference sequence). There are 14 residues in the CDR3. CDR3 coding DNA: TGTGCCTGGAGTGTAGGGCCCCGTAATCAGCCCCAGCATTTT. Its translation is CAWSVGPRNQPQHF.

This chain links TRBV2 with TRBJ2-7; no clear D gene. V lost 4 bases, J lost 4 bases, and 8 bases lay in between. This CDR3 region has 12 residues. Germline V gene data show CDR1 as SNHLY and CDR2 as FYNNEI. In nucleotides, the CDR3 is TGTGCCAGCAGTGCGGACGGTTACGAGCAGTACTTC. Translating gives CASSADGYEQYF.

The chain recombines TRBV7-9 with TRBJ2-5, with 7 bases fitting TRBD1. The CDR3 extends over 15 amino acids. Trimming took 5 bases from V and 1 from J; bases not matched to a gene: 7. Germline assignment: CDR1 SEHNR and CDR2 FQNEAQ (reference sequence). Written as DNA, the CDR3 is TGTGCCAGCAGCCCCCGACAGGGTACCCAAGAGACCCAGTACTTC. Its translation is CASSPRQGTQETQYF.

The genes are TRBV5-6 and TRBJ1-2, with TRBD1 matching over 10 bases. Trimming at V came to 4 bases and at J to 2 bases, leaving 5 bases not matched to a gene. The CDR3 extends over 15 amino acids. Germline CDR1 is SGHDT and CDR2 is YYEEEE. The CDR3, as DNA: TGTGCCAGCAGCCAGGGACAGGGGTGGAACTATGGCTACACCTTC. Protein: CASSQGQGWNYGYTF.

The chain carries TRBV29-1 and TRBJ1-2; D gene ambiguous. This CDR3 contains 13 residues. The V end lost 1 base, the J end lost 4 bases, and 10 bases lay between the germline ends. CDR1 and CDR2 (germline): SQVTM, ANQGSEA. DNA of the CDR3: TGCAGCGTTGAAGTTCCCCAGGTCTATGGCTACACCTTC. Its translation is CSVEVPQVYGYTF.

V and J are TRBV29-1 and TRBJ1-2; D possibly corresponds to TRBD1 (6 bases). Trimming took off 4 bases at V and 2 bases at J, with 11 bases between the two ends. Germline CDR1 reads SQVTM; CDR2 reads ANQGSEA. The CDR3 extends over 13 amino acids. The DNA for the CDR3 is TGCAGCGTTGTGGGGGCTCTAAACTATGGCTACACCTTC. Its translation: CSVVGALNYGYTF.

This sequence joins TRBV7-9 and TRBJ1-4, with D perhaps matching TRBD1 (6 bases). Germline CDR1 is SEHNR and CDR2 is FQNEAQ (reference sequence). V was trimmed by 1 base and J by 4 bases, leaving 10 bases between them. The CDR3 loop spans 15 amino acids. DNA for the CDR3: TGTGCCAGCAGCTTAGGACAGGCCTTTAATGAAAAACTGTTTTTT. It yields the protein CASSLGQAFNEKLFF.

The V gene is TRBV30, the J gene TRBJ2-4, with D perhaps TRBD1 (6 bases). This CDR3 is 15 amino acids long. V was shortened by 1 base and J by 2 bases, with 12 bases between the two germline ends. In germline, CDR1 is GTSNPN, CDR2 SVGIG (reference sequence). This CDR3 is CAWSGAGTTKNIQYF. The CDR3 region has the DNA TGTGCCTGGAGTGGCGCCGGGACAACCAAAAACATTCAGTACTTC.

The chain combines TRBV4-2 with TRBJ2-3; D is undetermined. V lost 1 base and J 6 bases, leaving 8 bases between the germline ends. The germline V gene encodes CDR1 LGHNA and CDR2 YNFKEQ. The CDR3 length is 13 residues. In nucleotides, the CDR3 is TGTGCCAGCAGCCAAGCGGCTGGTGATACGCAGTATTTT. It yields the protein CASSQAAGDTQYF.

V gene TRBV5-1 combines with J gene TRBJ1-1; no firm D call. Germline V gene sequence: CDR1 SGHRS, CDR2 YFSETQ. With 2 bases removed from V and 8 bases from J, the gap between germline ends came to 16 bases. The CDR3 runs to 14 residues. The CDR3 coding sequence is TGCGCCAGCAGCTTACGAGCCGGGGATAGGGAAGCTTTCTTT. Translated: CASSLRAGDREAFF.

The rearrangement links TRBV7-2 to TRBJ2-7; D may be TRBD1 or TRBD2 (5 bases each). V lost 8 bases to trimming and J lost 2 bases, with 19 bases between them. The CDR3 is 15 residues long. Germline V gives CDR1 SGHTA, CDR2 FQGNSA. This CDR3 is CASSPGGAATYEQYF. The CDR3 DNA is TGTGCCAGCTCCCCTGGGGGAGCGGCTACCTACGAGCAGTACTTC.

This rearrangement joins TRBV27 to TRBJ1-2; D is unresolved. Germline CDR1 and CDR2: MNHEY and SMNVEV (reference sequence). This CDR3 is built from 13 residues. V was cut by 2 bases and J by 7 bases, with 11 bases left in between. The DNA for the CDR3 is TGTGCCAGCAGTTTAAAAGAGCTCTCTGGCTACACCTTC. Its protein is CASSLKELSGYTF.

This clonotype has only one observation. V is TRBV5-1 and J is TRBJ1-2, with 9 bases that match TRBD1. The ends lost 4 bases at V and 1 base at J; junction bases unmatched: 11. The length of the CDR3 is 17 residues. The V gene's germline CDR1 is SGHRS and CDR2 YFSETQ. CDR3 sequence: CASSPGTGYRLNYGYTF. The DNA for the CDR3 is TGCGCCAGCAGCCCTGGGACAGGGTATCGTCTTAACTATGGCTACACCTTC.

The V call is TRBV3-1, the J call TRBJ2-1; perhaps TRBD2 as D (6 bases). Germline V gene lookup returns CDR1 LGHDT and CDR2 YNNKEL (reference sequence). The V end lost 5 bases, the J end lost 3 bases, and 14 bases lay between the germline ends. The CDR3 has 15 residues. CDR3 in amino acids: CASSALAGRYNEQFF. CDR3 DNA: TGTGCCAGCAGCGCGCTGGCGGGGCGCTACAATGAGCAGTTCTTC.